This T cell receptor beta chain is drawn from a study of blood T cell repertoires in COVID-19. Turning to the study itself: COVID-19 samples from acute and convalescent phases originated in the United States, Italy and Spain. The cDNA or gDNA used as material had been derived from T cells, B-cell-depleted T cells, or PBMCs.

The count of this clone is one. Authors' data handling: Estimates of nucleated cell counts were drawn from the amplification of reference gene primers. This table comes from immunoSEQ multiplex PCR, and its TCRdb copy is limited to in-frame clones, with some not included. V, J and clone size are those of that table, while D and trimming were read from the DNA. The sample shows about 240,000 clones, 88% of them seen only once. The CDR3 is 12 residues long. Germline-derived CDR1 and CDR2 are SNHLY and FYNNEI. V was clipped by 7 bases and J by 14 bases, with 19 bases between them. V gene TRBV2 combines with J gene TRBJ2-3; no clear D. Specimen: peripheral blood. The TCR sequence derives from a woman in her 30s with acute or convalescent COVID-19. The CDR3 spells CASIRTDLLLYF. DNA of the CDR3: TGTGCCAGCATAAGAACAGACCTCTTGCTGTATTTT.